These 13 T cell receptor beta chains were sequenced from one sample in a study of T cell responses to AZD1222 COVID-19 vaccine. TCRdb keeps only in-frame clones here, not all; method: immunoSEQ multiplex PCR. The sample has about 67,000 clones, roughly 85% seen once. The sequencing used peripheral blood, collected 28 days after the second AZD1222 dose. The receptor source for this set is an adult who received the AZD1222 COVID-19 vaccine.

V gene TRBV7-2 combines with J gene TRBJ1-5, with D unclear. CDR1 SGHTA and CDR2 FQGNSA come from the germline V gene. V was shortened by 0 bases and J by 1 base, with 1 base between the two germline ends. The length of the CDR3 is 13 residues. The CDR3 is CASSLASNQPQHF. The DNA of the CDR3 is TGTGCCAGCAGCTTAGCCAGCAATCAGCCCCAGCATTTT.

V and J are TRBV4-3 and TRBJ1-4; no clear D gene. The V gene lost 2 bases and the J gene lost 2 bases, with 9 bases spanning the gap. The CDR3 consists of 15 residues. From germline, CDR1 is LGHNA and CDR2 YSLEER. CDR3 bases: TGCGCCAGCAGCCAAAGGGCGGGCACTAATGAAAAACTGTTTTTT. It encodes CASSQRAGTNEKLFF.

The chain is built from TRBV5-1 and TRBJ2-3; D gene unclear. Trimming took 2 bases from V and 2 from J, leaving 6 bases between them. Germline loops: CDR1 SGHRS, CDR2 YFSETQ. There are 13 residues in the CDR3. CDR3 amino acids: CASSLGITDTQYF. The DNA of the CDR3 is TGCGCCAGCAGCTTAGGCATCACAGATACGCAGTATTTT.

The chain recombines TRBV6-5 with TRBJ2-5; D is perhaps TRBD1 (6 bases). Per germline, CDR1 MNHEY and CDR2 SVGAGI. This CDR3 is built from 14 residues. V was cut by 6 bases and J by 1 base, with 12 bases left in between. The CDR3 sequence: CASREWTAQETQYF. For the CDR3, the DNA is TGTGCCAGCAGAGAGTGGACAGCCCAAGAGACCCAGTACTTC.

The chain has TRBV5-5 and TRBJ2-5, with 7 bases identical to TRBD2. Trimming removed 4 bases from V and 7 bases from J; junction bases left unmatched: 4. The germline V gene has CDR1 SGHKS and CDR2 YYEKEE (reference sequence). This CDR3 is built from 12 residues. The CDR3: CASSQRGGTQYF. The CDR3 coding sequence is TGTGCCAGCAGCCAGCGGGGCGGGACCCAGTACTTC.

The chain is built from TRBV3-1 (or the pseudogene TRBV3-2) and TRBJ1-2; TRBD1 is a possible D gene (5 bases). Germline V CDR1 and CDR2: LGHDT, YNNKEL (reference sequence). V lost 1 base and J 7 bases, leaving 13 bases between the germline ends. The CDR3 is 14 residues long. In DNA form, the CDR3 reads TGTGCCAGCAGCCAAGCCAGGGATTCTGTTGGCTACACCTTC. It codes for CASSQARDSVGYTF.

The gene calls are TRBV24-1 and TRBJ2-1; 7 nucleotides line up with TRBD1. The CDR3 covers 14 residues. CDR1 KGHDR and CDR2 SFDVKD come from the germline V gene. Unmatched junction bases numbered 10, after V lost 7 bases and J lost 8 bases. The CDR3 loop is CATRGRGPQDEQFF. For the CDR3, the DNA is TGTGCCACCAGGGGTAGGGGGCCCCAGGATGAGCAGTTCTTC.

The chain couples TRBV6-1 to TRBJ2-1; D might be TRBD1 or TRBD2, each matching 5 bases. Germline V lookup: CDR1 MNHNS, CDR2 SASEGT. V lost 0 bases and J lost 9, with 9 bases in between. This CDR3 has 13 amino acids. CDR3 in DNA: TGTGCCAGCAGTGAAGCGAATGGGGGTGAGCAGTTCTTC. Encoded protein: CASSEANGGEQFF.

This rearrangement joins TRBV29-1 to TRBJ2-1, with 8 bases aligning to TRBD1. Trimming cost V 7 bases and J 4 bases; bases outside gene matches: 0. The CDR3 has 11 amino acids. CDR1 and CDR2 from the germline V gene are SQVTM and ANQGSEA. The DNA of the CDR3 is TGCAGCGGGGACAGGTACAATGAGCAGTTCTTC. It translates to CSGDRYNEQFF.

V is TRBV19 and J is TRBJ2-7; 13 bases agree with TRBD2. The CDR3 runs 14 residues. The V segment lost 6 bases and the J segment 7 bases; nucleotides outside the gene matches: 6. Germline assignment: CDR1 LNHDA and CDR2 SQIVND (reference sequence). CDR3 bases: TGTGCCAGTAGCACTAGCGGGGGGGCGTGGGAGCAGTACTTC. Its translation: CASSTSGGAWEQYF.

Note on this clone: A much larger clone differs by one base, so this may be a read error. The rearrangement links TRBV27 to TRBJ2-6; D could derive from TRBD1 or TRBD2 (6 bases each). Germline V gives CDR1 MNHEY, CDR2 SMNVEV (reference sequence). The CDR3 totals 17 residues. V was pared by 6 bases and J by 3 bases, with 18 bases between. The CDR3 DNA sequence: TGTGCCAGCAGCGATAGACCGGGGGCGGGTGGGGCCAACGTCCTGACTTTC. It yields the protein CASSDRPGAGGANVLTF.

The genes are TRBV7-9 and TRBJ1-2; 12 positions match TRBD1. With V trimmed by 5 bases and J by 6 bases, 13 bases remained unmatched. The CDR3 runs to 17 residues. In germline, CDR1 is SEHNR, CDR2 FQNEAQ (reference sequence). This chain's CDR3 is CASSITGTGGPWNGYTF. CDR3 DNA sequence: TGTGCCAGCAGCATAACCGGGACAGGGGGCCCTTGGAATGGCTACACCTTC.

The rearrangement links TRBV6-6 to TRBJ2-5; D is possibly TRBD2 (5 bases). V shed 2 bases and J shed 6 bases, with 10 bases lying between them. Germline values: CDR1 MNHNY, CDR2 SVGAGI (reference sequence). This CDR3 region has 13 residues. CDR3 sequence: CASSYVREQTQYF. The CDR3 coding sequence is TGTGCCAGCAGTTACGTGAGGGAACAGACCCAGTACTTC.